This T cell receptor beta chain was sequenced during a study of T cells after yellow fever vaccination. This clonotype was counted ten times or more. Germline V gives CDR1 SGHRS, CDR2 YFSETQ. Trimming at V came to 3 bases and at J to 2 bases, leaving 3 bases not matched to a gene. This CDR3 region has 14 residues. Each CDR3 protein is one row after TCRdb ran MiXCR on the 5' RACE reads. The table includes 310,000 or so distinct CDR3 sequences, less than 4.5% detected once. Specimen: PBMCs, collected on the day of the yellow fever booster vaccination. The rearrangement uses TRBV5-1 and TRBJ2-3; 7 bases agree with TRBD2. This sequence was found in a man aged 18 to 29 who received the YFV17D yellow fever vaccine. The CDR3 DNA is TGCGCCAGCAGCTCTGGGGACTACACAGATACGCAGTATTTT. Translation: CASSSGDYTDTQYF.